The 28 T cell receptor beta chains given below trace back to one sample, sequenced in a study of OX40 agonist ivuxolimab in advanced cancers. TCRdb keeps only in-frame clones here, not all; method: immunoSEQ multiplex PCR. The sample has fewer than 70,000 clones, about 88% seen once. This specimen consisted of CD4+ or CD8+ T cells sorted from blood, obtained in a trial of the OX40 agonist ivuxolimab. The receptor set was obtained from an adult with an advanced solid tumor such as melanoma, head and neck, liver or kidney cancer.

V gene TRBV27 combines with J gene TRBJ2-7; tentatively, D is TRBD2 (5 bases). Trimming cost V 6 bases and J 3 bases, with 15 bases left between them. The CDR3 runs 14 residues. Germline assignment: CDR1 MNHEY and CDR2 SMNVEV (reference sequence). DNA of the CDR3: TGTGCCAGCAGGCCTGGGGTCGGGAACTACGAGCAGTACTTC. It encodes CASRPGVGNYEQYF.

Only a few counts were recorded for this clone. The chain couples TRBV29-1 to TRBJ1-5, with 12 positions matching TRBD1. V gave up 4 bases and J gave up 10 bases; unmatched junction bases: 2. Germline CDR1 is SQVTM and CDR2 is ANQGSEA. CDR3 size: 12 residues. Here the CDR3 DNA reads TGCAGCGTTGGGGACAGGGGGCTCCCCCAGCATTTT. Translating it yields CSVGDRGLPQHF.

The V and J genes are TRBV9 and TRBJ2-2; D not resolved. Germline loops: CDR1 SGDLS, CDR2 YYNGEE. This CDR3 contains 14 residues. V dropped 4 bases and J dropped 8 bases, with 15 bases sitting between them. CDR3 protein: CASSTRNRVGELFF. The CDR3 bases are TGTGCCAGCAGCACAAGGAACCGGGTGGGGGAGCTGTTTTTT.

V usage is TRBV5-5 and J usage is TRBJ2-2; a possible D gene is TRBD1 (6 bases). CDR3 length equals 14 residues. With 6 bases removed from V and 4 bases from J, the gap between germline ends came to 13 bases. Germline CDR1 reads SGHKS; CDR2 reads YYEKEE (reference sequence). The CDR3, as DNA: TGTGCCAGCACCATGAGGGGGATCACCGGGGAGCTGTTTTTT. It yields the protein CASTMRGITGELFF.

The chain combines TRBV27 with TRBJ2-7; D possibly corresponds to TRBD2 (5 bases). The length of the CDR3 is 15 residues. V shed 3 bases and J shed 3 bases, with 15 bases lying between them. Germline V gives CDR1 MNHEY, CDR2 SMNVEV (reference sequence). CDR3 coding DNA: TGTGCCAGCAGTTTCGGTCCCGGGGTCCACTACGAGCAGTACTTC. This codes for CASSFGPGVHYEQYF.

The genes are TRBV18 and TRBJ2-1, with 13 bases lining up with TRBD2. The CDR3 extends over 15 amino acids. The V gene end was trimmed by 7 bases and the J gene end by 5 bases; junction bases not matched to a gene: 5. The V gene's germline CDR1 is KGHSH and CDR2 LQKENI. The CDR3 sequence is CASLPGLAGNNEQFF. The CDR3 coding sequence is TGTGCCAGCTTACCGGGACTAGCGGGAAACAATGAGCAGTTCTTC.

J is TRBJ1-5 and V is TRBV27; perhaps TRBD1 as D (5 bases). The germline V gene encodes CDR1 MNHEY and CDR2 SMNVEV (reference sequence). This CDR3 region has 17 residues. V lost 7 bases, J lost 3 bases, and 22 bases lay in between. The CDR3 region is CASNTQWGYFANQPQHF. CDR3 nucleotide sequence: TGTGCCAGCAACACCCAATGGGGGTATTTTGCCAATCAGCCCCAGCATTTT.

CDR3: CASSGGLANYGYTF. DNA of the CDR3: TGTGCCAGCAGCGGGGGCCTCGCTAACTATGGCTACACCTTC. This sequence joins TRBV9 and TRBJ1-2; tentative D call: TRBD1 (5 bases). V dropped 3 bases and J dropped 0 bases, with 9 bases sitting between them. The CDR3 consists of 14 residues. Germline CDR1 and CDR2: SGDLS and YYNGEE.

This chain connects TRBV10-3 to TRBJ2-3, with 13 bases matching TRBD2. Germline V gives CDR1 ENHRY, CDR2 SYGVKD. Trimming removed 2 bases from V and 3 bases from J; junction bases left unmatched: 2. The CDR3 is 16 amino acids. CDR3 residues: CAISEGLAGATDTQYF. The CDR3 region has the DNA TGTGCCATCAGTGAGGGACTAGCGGGAGCTACAGATACGCAGTATTTT.

Concerning this clone itself: The junction departs from the called germline gene at one end, perhaps through a read error. The chain links TRBV30 to TRBJ1-3, with 7 bases aligning to TRBD1. The germline V gene encodes CDR1 GTSNPN and CDR2 SVGIG (reference sequence). The CDR3 runs to 12 residues. CDR3 in amino acids: CASRTGRNIIYF. CDR3 nucleotides: TGTGCCTCCCGGACAGGACGAAACATCATATATTTT.

The V call is TRBV4-2, the J call TRBJ1-4, with 7 bases aligning to TRBD1. Germline CDR1 is LGHNA and CDR2 is YNFKEQ. V was clipped by 5 bases and J by 7 bases; unmatched bases: 7. This CDR3 spans 14 amino acids. CDR3 DNA: TGTGCCAGCAGCGGAAGGAGGGGGCGTGAAAAACTGTTTTTT. This encodes CASSGRRGREKLFF.

V is TRBV30 and J is TRBJ2-3; D is unclear. The V end was cut by 4 bases, the J end by 5 bases, with 7 bases between. The CDR3 consists of 11 residues. Germline V gene lookup returns CDR1 GTSNPN and CDR2 SVGIG (reference sequence). The CDR3 loop reads CAWNELDTQYF. Written as DNA, the CDR3 is TGTGCCTGGAACGAATTAGATACGCAGTATTTT.

The rearrangement links TRBV10-3 to TRBJ2-7; 14 bases agree with TRBD2. Trimming at V came to 6 bases and at J to 1 base, leaving 5 bases not matched to a gene. The CDR3 has 16 residues. In germline, CDR1 is ENHRY, CDR2 SYGVKD. This chain's CDR3 is CAIRTSGGAGSYEQYF. The DNA of the CDR3 is TGTGCCATCAGGACTAGCGGGGGGGCTGGATCCTACGAGCAGTACTTC.

The chain is built from TRBV5-1 and TRBJ1-3, with 7 bases lining up with TRBD1. The CDR3 length is 17 residues. Germline V gives CDR1 SGHRS, CDR2 YFSETQ. Germline trimming cut 0 bases from V and 0 bases from J; bases unmatched to any gene: 6. This CDR3 reads CASSLDGRGSSGNTIYF. The CDR3 DNA sequence: TGCGCCAGCAGCTTGGACGGCAGGGGGTCCTCTGGAAACACCATATATTTT.

V usage is TRBV5-1 and J usage is TRBJ1-3, with 9 nucleotides matching TRBD1. Trimming cost V 4 bases and J 3 bases; bases outside gene matches: 8. Germline values: CDR1 SGHRS, CDR2 YFSETQ. The CDR3 has 16 amino acids. CDR3 protein: CASSRDTGGSGNTIYF. The CDR3 DNA sequence: TGCGCCAGCAGCAGGGACACAGGGGGCAGTGGAAACACCATATATTTT. The whole variable domain, filled in from reference TRBV5-1 and TRBJ1-3, reads KAGVTQTPRYLIKTRGQQVTLSCSPISGHRSVSWYQQTPGQGLQFLFEYFSETQRNKGNFPGRFSGRQFSNSRSEMNVSTLELGDSALYLCASSRDTGGSGNTIYFGEGSWLTVV.

This chain connects TRBV7-2 to TRBJ2-2, with TRBD2 identical over 9 bases. The CDR3 extends over 15 amino acids. Trimming cost V 1 base and J 6 bases; bases outside gene matches: 3. Germline V gene data show CDR1 as SGHTA and CDR2 as FQGNSA. In DNA form, the CDR3 reads TGTGCCAGCAGCTTAGTGGCGGGAGGGCCCGGGGAGCTGTTTTTT. It is translated as CASSLVAGGPGELFF. Using reference TRBV7-2 and TRBJ2-2 for the parts outside the CDR3, the full variable domain is GAGVSQSPSNKVTEKGKDVELRCDPISGHTALYWYRQSLGQGLEFLIYFQGNSAPDKSGLPSDRFSAERTGGSVSTLTIQRTQQEDSAVYLCASSLVAGGPGELFFGEGSRLTVL.

This CDR3 is CASSEGGFVGETQYF. CDR3 in DNA: TGTGCCAGCAGCGAAGGGGGGTTCGTAGGGGAGACCCAGTACTTC. The chain couples TRBV9 to TRBJ2-5; D possibly matches TRBD1 or TRBD2 (6 bases each). The CDR3 runs 15 residues. Germline loops: CDR1 SGDLS, CDR2 YYNGEE. With 3 bases removed from V and 5 bases from J, the gap between germline ends came to 17 bases.

V and J are TRBV19 and TRBJ2-7; D ambiguous. The V end was cut by 3 bases, the J end by 0 bases, with 9 bases between. The germline gives CDR1 LNHDA, CDR2 SQIVND (reference sequence). The CDR3 loop spans 14 amino acids. In DNA, the CDR3 is TGTGCCAGTAGTATGAGTAGAGGCTCCTACGAGCAGTACTTC. Translation: CASSMSRGSYEQYF.

The chain employs TRBV28 and TRBJ1-1; 8 bases are a match to TRBD1. This CDR3 has 16 residues. The germline V gene has CDR1 MDHEN and CDR2 SYDVKM. V trimming: 6 bases; J trimming: 1 base; junction bases outside the gene matches: 10. The CDR3 DNA sequence: TGTGCCAGCAGCCGGACAGGGTGGTTGGCGAACACTGAAGCTTTCTTT. This codes for CASSRTGWLANTEAFF.

The J gene is TRBJ1-4, the V gene TRBV27; TRBD1 might be the D (5 bases). Trimming took 5 bases from V and 4 from J, leaving 11 bases between them. There are 14 residues in the CDR3. CDR1 and CDR2 from the germline V gene are MNHEY and SMNVEV (reference sequence). CDR3 in amino acids: CASSPRQNNEKLFF. CDR3 DNA: TGTGCCAGCAGTCCCCGACAGAATAATGAAAAACTGTTTTTT.

The chain employs TRBV5-4 and TRBJ1-2, with TRBD1 identical over 8 bases. Germline CDR1 is SGHNT and CDR2 is YYREEE (reference sequence). Trimming cost V 9 bases and J 2 bases; bases outside gene matches: 6. This CDR3 has 13 residues. The CDR3 region is CATKNRGNYGYTF. The CDR3 DNA reads TGTGCCACCAAAAACAGGGGGAACTATGGCTACACCTTC.

The V and J genes are TRBV5-1 and TRBJ2-2, with TRBD1 matching over 7 bases. The junction had 5 bases not matched to a gene; V was cut back by 4 bases and J by 5 bases. The CDR3 runs 14 residues. In germline, CDR1 is SGHRS, CDR2 YFSETQ. The CDR3 DNA follows: TGCGCCAGCAGCCCGAGACAGGGAACCGGGGAGCTGTTTTTT. It is translated as CASSPRQGTGELFF.

This clone has just one count. The J gene is TRBJ2-2, the V gene TRBV2, with a possible D match to TRBD1 (6 bases). Deletions cut 6 bases from V and 4 bases from J, with 9 bases between. CDR1 is SNHLY, CDR2 FYNNEI, per germline. CDR3 length: 13 amino acids. CDR3 nucleotide sequence: TGTGCCAGCAGGACAGGACCCACCGGGGAGCTGTTTTTT. Its translation: CASRTGPTGELFF.

V is TRBV28 and J is TRBJ2-3; 9 nucleotides agree with TRBD2. Germline lookup yields CDR1 MDHEN and CDR2 SYDVKM. V trimming: 3 bases; J trimming: 2 bases; junction bases outside the gene matches: 3. This CDR3 comprises 15 residues. The CDR3 sequence is CASSFWGLATDTQYF. As DNA, the CDR3 is TGTGCCAGCAGTTTTTGGGGACTAGCCACAGATACGCAGTATTTT.

This chain uses TRBV5-4 with TRBJ2-5; TRBD2 aligns across 9 bases. This CDR3 contains 13 residues. Germline V lookup: CDR1 SGHNT, CDR2 YYREEE (reference sequence). The V segment lost 6 bases and the J segment 5 bases; nucleotides outside the gene matches: 5. DNA of the CDR3: TGTGCCAGCACCGGGACTAGCAGTGAGACCCAGTACTTC. It specifies CASTGTSSETQYF. The whole variable domain, filled in from reference TRBV5-4 and TRBJ2-5, reads ETGVTQSPTHLIKTRGQQVTLRCSSQSGHNTVSWYQQALGQGPQFIFQYYREEENGRGNFPPRFSGLQFPNYSSELNVNALELDDSALYLCASTGTSSETQYFGPGTRLLVL.

The rearrangement joins TRBV4-1 to TRBJ2-4, with 8 bases lining up with TRBD2. The length of the CDR3 is 18 residues. Trimming cost V 4 bases and J 3 bases; bases outside gene matches: 14. Germline loops: CDR1 MGHRA, CDR2 YSYEKL. CDR3 protein: CASSLRQGRGAGKNIQYF. CDR3 nucleotide sequence: TGCGCCAGCAGCCTTCGCCAGGGGCGGGGGGCTGGCAAAAACATTCAGTACTTC.

The sample holds one count of this clone. V is TRBV30 and J is TRBJ2-5, with D perhaps given as TRBD1 or TRBD2 (5 bases each). Germline CDR1 and CDR2: GTSNPN and SVGIG (reference sequence). V gave up 4 bases and J gave up 7 bases, with 10 bases separating them. This CDR3 region has 11 residues. DNA for the CDR3: TGTGCCTGGACCAGAGGGGCGACCCAGTACTTC. Its translation: CAWTRGATQYF.

The chain combines TRBV5-1 with TRBJ2-6; D perhaps matches TRBD1 (5 bases). V lost 4 bases, J lost 1 base, and 9 bases lay in between. CDR1 is SGHRS and CDR2 is YFSETQ in the germline V gene. CDR3 size: 15 residues. The CDR3 region has the DNA TGCGCCAGCAGCATGGACACATCTGGGGCCAACGTCCTGACTTTC. Amino acids: CASSMDTSGANVLTF.